This T cell receptor beta chain emerged from a study of molecular identifiers for immune sequencing clone quantification. Study observations and caveats: Jurkat TCR RNA from one cell was spiked into fewer than 1.2 million naive cells, and it was reportedly detectable there. Clones that had above 20 RNA copies took up over 98% of effector molecules but under 1% in naive cells. The sizes of highly expanded clones could be underestimated when identical TCR molecules share a barcode.

Germline V lookup: CDR1 SGHVS, CDR2 FQNEAQ. The CDR3 is 14 residues long. The germline V and J ends were trimmed by 5 bases and 6 bases, with 15 bases remaining between them. TCRdb recomputed calls from the PCR reads with MiXCR, one row per CDR3 protein. The profile shows about 510,000 distinct CDR3 sequences, roughly a fifth of them singletons. This clonotype occurred many times. Its antigen is currently unknown. The receptor was isolated from a human donor in good health. Some libraries in this study had Jurkat cell RNA spiked in. The source material was naive CD8+ T cells from blood, with Jurkat cell RNA spiked in. Subset meaning: FACS-sorted CD8+CD4-CCR7+CD45RA+ naive T cells. The chain has TRBV7-8 and TRBJ2-3; a weak D match, TRBD1 (6 bases). The CDR3 sequence is CASSPTGFLDTQYF. Here the CDR3 DNA reads TGTGCCAGCAGCCCTACAGGGTTTTTGGATACGCAGTATTTT.